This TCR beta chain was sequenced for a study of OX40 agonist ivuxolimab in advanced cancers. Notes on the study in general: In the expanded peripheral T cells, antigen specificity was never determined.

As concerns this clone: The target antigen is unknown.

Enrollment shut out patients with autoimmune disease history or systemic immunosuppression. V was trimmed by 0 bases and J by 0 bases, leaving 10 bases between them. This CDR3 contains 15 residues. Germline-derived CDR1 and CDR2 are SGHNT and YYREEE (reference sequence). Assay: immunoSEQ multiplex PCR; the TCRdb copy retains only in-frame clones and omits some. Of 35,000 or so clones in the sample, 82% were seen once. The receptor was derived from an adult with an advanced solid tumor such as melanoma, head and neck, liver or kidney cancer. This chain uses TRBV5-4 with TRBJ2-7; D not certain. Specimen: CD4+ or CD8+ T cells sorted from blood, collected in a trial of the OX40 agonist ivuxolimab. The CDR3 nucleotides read TGTGCCAGCAGCTTGGGGCGGTTCGGCTCCTACGAGCAGTACTTC. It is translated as CASSLGRFGSYEQYF.